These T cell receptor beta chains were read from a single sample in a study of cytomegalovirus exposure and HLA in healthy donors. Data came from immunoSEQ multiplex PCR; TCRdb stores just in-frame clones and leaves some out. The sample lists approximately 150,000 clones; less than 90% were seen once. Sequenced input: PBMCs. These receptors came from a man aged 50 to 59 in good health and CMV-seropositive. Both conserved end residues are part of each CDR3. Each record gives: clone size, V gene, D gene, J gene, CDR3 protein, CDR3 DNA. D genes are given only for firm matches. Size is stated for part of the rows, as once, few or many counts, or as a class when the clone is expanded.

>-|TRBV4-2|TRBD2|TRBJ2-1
CASSQEQRGAYNEQFF
TGTGCCAGCAGCCAAGAGCAGCGGGGAGCCTACAATGAGCAGTTCTTC
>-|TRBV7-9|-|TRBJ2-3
CASSLRGGYTDTQYF
TGTGCCAGCAGCTTAAGGGGGGGCTACACAGATACGCAGTATTTT
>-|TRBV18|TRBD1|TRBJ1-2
CASSQQGQGYGYTF
TGTGCCAGCTCACAACAGGGGCAGGGCTATGGCTACACCTTC
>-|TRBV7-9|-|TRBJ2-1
CASSLGRGPGLNEQFF
TGTGCCAGCAGCTTAGGGAGGGGGCCGGGGTTGAATGAGCAGTTCTTC
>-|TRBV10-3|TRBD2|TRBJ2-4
CAISEREGVIQYF
TGTGCCATCAGTGAGCGGGAGGGCGTCATTCAGTACTTC
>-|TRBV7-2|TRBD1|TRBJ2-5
CASTKGQGGIQYF
TGTGCCAGCACCAAGGGACAGGGAGGGATCCAGTACTTC
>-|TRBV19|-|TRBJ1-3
CAVDSPSGNTIYF
TGTGCCGTAGATAGTCCCTCTGGAAACACCATATATTTT
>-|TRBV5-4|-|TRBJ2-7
CASSFVSSYEQYF
TGTGCCAGCAGCTTCGTAAGCTCCTACGAGCAGTACTTC
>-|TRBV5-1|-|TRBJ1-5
CASSLAGREGQPQHF
TGCGCCAGCAGCTTGGCCGGCAGGGAAGGTCAGCCCCAGCATTTT
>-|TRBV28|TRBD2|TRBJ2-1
CASSLWSGGGYNEQFF
TGTGCCAGCAGTTTATGGTCGGGAGGGGGGTACAATGAGCAGTTCTTC
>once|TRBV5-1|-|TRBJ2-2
CASSLVGQNTGELFF
TGCGCCAGCAGCTTAGTGGGCCAAAACACCGGGGAGCTGTTTTTT
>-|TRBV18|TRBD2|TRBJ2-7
CASSPGLAGSGGYEQYF
TGTGCCAGCTCACCAGGACTAGCGGGTTCTGGGGGTTACGAGCAGTACTTC
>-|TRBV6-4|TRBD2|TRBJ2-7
CASSDAGTSGIGYEQYF
TGTGCCAGCAGTGACGCGGGGACTAGCGGGATCGGCTACGAGCAGTACTTC
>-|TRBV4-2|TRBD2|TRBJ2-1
CASSRSSGADNEQFF
TGTGCCAGCAGCAGATCTAGCGGGGCCGACAATGAGCAGTTCTTC
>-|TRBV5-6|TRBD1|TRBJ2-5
CASSLRTGTVETQYF
TGTGCCAGCAGCCTTCGGACAGGGACCGTAGAGACCCAGTACTTC
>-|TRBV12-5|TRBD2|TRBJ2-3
CASGLGLAADTQYF
TGTGCTAGTGGTTTAGGACTAGCCGCCGATACGCAGTATTTT
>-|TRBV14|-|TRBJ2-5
CASSQDRDLLSQETQYF
TGTGCCAGCAGCCAAGACCGGGACTTGCTTTCTCAAGAGACCCAGTACTTC
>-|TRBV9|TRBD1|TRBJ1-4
CASSGDRGQAPNEKLFF
TGTGCCAGCAGCGGAGACAGGGGGCAGGCCCCCAATGAAAAACTGTTTTTT
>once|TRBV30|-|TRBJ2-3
CAWSAGGVSTDTQYF
TGTGCCTGGAGTGCGGGCGGGGTCAGCACAGATACGCAGTATTTT
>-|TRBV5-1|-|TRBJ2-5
CASSFGNQETQYF
TGCGCCAGCAGCTTCGGGAACCAAGAGACCCAGTACTTC
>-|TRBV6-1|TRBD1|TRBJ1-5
CASRGGSSNQPQHF
TGTGCCAGCAGAGGGGGCAGTAGCAATCAGCCCCAGCATTTT
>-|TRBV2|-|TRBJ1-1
CASSLMTEAFF
TGTGCCAGCAGTTTAATGACTGAAGCTTTCTTT
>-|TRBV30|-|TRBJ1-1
CAWSVDIEAFF
TGTGCCTGGAGTGTGGACATTGAAGCTTTCTTT
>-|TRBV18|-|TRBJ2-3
CASLREGLSGTQYF
TGTGCCAGCCTCAGAGAGGGATTAAGTGGTACGCAGTATTTT
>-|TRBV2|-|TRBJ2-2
CASSVDSVGFTGELFF
TGTGCCAGCAGTGTGGACTCCGTAGGGTTCACCGGGGAGCTGTTTTTT
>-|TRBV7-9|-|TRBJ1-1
CASSLVAYTEAFF
TGTGCCAGCAGCTTAGTAGCCTACACTGAAGCTTTCTTT
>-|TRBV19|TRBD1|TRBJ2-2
CASSIGWDSTGELFF
TGTGCCAGTAGTATAGGGTGGGACAGCACCGGGGAGCTGTTTTTT
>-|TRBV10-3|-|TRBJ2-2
CAAKGTTTGELFF
TGTGCCGCGAAAGGGACAACCACCGGGGAGCTGTTTTTT
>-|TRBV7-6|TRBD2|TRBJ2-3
CASSEAGGKADTQYF
TGTGCCAGCAGCGAAGCGGGGGGAAAGGCAGATACGCAGTATTTT
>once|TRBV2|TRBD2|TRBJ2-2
CASSEERAGGPSGELFF
TGTGCCAGCAGTGAAGAGCGTGCGGGGGGGCCCAGCGGGGAGCTGTTTTTT
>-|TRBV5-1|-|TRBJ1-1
CASSLSKNTEAFF
TGCGCCAGCAGCTTGTCCAAGAACACTGAAGCTTTCTTT
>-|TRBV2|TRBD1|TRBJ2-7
CASRDQGASYEQYF
TGTGCCAGCAGGGACCAGGGGGCGTCCTACGAGCAGTACTTC
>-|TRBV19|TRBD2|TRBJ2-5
CASSIDGGGRQETQYF
TGTGCCAGTAGTATAGACGGGGGAGGGAGGCAAGAGACCCAGTACTTC
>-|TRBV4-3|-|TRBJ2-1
CASSFTSGYGLSVNEQFF
TGCGCCAGCAGCTTTACCTCCGGTTACGGACTATCCGTCAATGAGCAGTTCTTC
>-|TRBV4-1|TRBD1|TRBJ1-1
CASSPRDRKNTEAFF
TGCGCCAGCAGCCCCCGGGACAGGAAGAACACTGAAGCTTTCTTT
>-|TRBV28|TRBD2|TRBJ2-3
CASSFGGGTDTQYF
TGTGCCAGCAGTTTCGGGGGGGGCACAGATACGCAGTATTTT
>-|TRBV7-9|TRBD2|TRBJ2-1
CASSLISGRVDEQFF
TGTGCCAGCAGCTTAATTAGCGGGAGGGTTGATGAGCAGTTCTTC
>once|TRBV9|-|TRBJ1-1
CASSRTQGMAEAFF
TGTGCCAGCAGCCGAACTCAGGGAATGGCTGAAGCTTTCTTT
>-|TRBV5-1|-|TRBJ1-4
CASSFLGRGINEKLFF
TGCGCCAGCAGCTTCCTCGGGCGGGGGATTAATGAAAAACTGTTTTTT
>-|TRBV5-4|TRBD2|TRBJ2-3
CASRSGLAGGADTQYF
TGTGCCAGCAGGTCAGGACTAGCGGGAGGGGCAGATACGCAGTATTTT
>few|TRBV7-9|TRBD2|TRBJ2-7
CSSSYLLGLAGTTSYEQYF
TGTTCCAGCAGCTACCTACTGGGACTAGCGGGGACCACCTCCTACGAGCAGTACTTC
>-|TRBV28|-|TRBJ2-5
CASSRPGVLETQYF
TGTGCCAGCAGCCGGCCGGGGGTTCTAGAGACCCAGTACTTC
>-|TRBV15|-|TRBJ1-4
CATSRDPGVPEVQHEKLFF
TGTGCCACCAGCAGAGATCCGGGGGTCCCAGAAGTGCAACATGAAAAACTGTTTTTT
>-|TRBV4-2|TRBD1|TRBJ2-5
CASSQIGRGETQYF
TGTGCCAGCAGCCAAATAGGCAGGGGGGAGACCCAGTACTTC
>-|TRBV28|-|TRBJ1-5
CASSLKQRPQHF
TGTGCCAGCAGTTTAAAACAGAGGCCCCAGCATTTT
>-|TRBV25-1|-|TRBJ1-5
CASSEYDGGPQHF
TGTGCCAGCAGTGAATATGACGGAGGGCCCCAGCATTTT
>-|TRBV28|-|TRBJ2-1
CASSSPGLLNNEQFF
TGTGCCAGCAGTTCGCCGGGACTGCTAAACAATGAGCAGTTCTTC